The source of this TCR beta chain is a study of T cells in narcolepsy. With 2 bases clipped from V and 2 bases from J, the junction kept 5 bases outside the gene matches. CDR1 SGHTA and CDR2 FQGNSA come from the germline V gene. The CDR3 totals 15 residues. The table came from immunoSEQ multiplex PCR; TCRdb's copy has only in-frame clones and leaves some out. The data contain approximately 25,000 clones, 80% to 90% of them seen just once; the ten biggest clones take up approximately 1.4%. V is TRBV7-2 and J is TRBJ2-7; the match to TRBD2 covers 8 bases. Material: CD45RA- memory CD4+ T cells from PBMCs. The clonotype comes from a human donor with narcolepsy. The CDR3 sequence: CASSLLGLATYEQYF. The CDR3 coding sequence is TGTGCCAGCAGCTTATTAGGACTAGCCACCTACGAGCAGTACTTC. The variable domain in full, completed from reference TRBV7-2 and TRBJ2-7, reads GAGVSQSPSNKVTEKGKDVELRCDPISGHTALYWYRQSLGQGLEFLIYFQGNSAPDKSGLPSDRFSAERTGGSVSTLTIQRTQQEDSAVYLCASSLLGLATYEQYFGPGTRLTVT.